The 5 T cell receptor beta chains listed next were all sequenced from one sample in a study of a mutant IDH1 vaccine in newly diagnosed glioma. TCRdb's table, derived via immunoSEQ multiplex PCR, lists solely in-frame clones and lacks some. Of roughly 48,000 clones detected, roughly 91% appear once; the ten largest clones hold around 2.2%. Time point described: week 11, during vaccination. In the vaccine, a single dose held 300 ug of the mutant IDH1 20-mer peptide, along with topical imiquimod. These receptors are not linked to any known antigen. This specimen consisted of PBMCs, obtained from a glioma patient whose treatment included an IDH1 peptide vaccine. The receptor source for this set is a man aged 45-65 years with glioma.

This clone was recorded only once. The rearrangement links TRBV19 to TRBJ2-7; 8 bases are shared with TRBD1. CDR3 length: 13 amino acids. Per the germline V gene, CDR1 is LNHDA and CDR2 is SQIVND (reference sequence). V shed 3 bases and J 5 bases; nucleotides not matched to a gene: 3. CDR3 in amino acids: CASSISGGNEQYF. In nucleotides, the CDR3 is TGTGCCAGTAGTATTTCAGGGGGCAACGAGCAGTACTTC.

V usage is TRBV4-3 and J usage is TRBJ2-3; perhaps TRBD1 as D (6 bases). Trimming left V 1 base short and J 9 bases short, with 11 bases between. Per the germline V gene, CDR1 is LGHNA and CDR2 is YSLEER. The CDR3 has 13 residues. The CDR3 nucleotides are TGCGCCAGCAGCCAAGCGACAGGAAGAACGCAGTATTTT. Translation: CASSQATGRTQYF.

The V gene is TRBV28, the J gene TRBJ1-2; 11 nucleotides line up with TRBD1. This CDR3 spans 13 amino acids. The V segment lost 6 bases and the J segment 4 bases; nucleotides outside the gene matches: 1. Germline CDR1 reads MDHEN; CDR2 reads SYDVKM. CDR3 amino acids: CASRGQGVYGYTF. CDR3 nucleotides: TGTGCCAGCAGGGGACAGGGGGTCTATGGCTACACCTTC.

The chain links TRBV9 to TRBJ1-5; the match to TRBD1 covers 9 bases. Germline V gives CDR1 SGDLS, CDR2 YYNGEE. The V and J ends lost 4 bases and 6 bases, in that order; junction bases with no gene match: 11. The CDR3 runs to 16 residues. The CDR3 spells CASSPPRDRDGQPQHF. CDR3 DNA: TGTGCCAGCAGCCCCCCCCGGGACAGGGACGGTCAGCCCCAGCATTTT.

The J gene is TRBJ2-3, the V gene TRBV30, with D maybe TRBD2 (5 bases). CDR1 is GTSNPN and CDR2 is SVGIG in the germline V gene (reference sequence). The V end was cut by 4 bases, the J end by 4 bases, with 9 bases between. The CDR3 is 12 amino acids. CDR3 loop: CAWTPGADTQYF. CDR3 DNA: TGTGCCTGGACGCCCGGGGCAGATACGCAGTATTTT.